These 11 T cell receptor beta chains share one sample of origin, sequenced in a study of OX40 agonist ivuxolimab in advanced cancers. Generated by immunoSEQ multiplex PCR, the TCRdb table keeps only in-frame clones and is missing some. The sample contains about 76,000 clones, approximately 91% of which appear only once. Source: CD4+ or CD8+ T cells sorted from blood, taken in a trial of the OX40 agonist ivuxolimab. The receptors here all came from an adult with an advanced solid tumor such as melanoma, head and neck, liver or kidney cancer.

The chain employs TRBV27 and TRBJ1-1; TRBD1 might be the D (5 bases). Germline CDR1 is MNHEY and CDR2 is SMNVEV (reference sequence). The CDR3 runs 12 residues. V lost 6 bases and J lost 1, with 6 bases in between. The CDR3 here is CASRRGNTEAFF. The CDR3 coding sequence is TGTGCCAGCAGAAGGGGGAACACTGAAGCTTTCTTT.

The rearrangement uses TRBV4-1 and TRBJ1-4, with no clear D. The germline CDR1 and CDR2 sequences are MGHRA and YSYEKL. Trimming removed 0 bases at V and 1 base at J, with 9 bases between. This CDR3 has 16 amino acids. The CDR3 region is CASSQEAWVTNEKLFF. The CDR3, as DNA: TGCGCCAGCAGCCAAGAAGCGTGGGTAACTAATGAAAAACTGTTTTTT.

This clone occurred a few times. The chain uses TRBV14 and TRBJ1-1; possible D gene TRBD1, 6 bases. Germline CDR1 is SGHDN and CDR2 is FVKESK. Trimming left V 4 bases short and J 2 bases short, with 20 bases between. The CDR3 loop spans 17 amino acids. CDR3 sequence (DNA): TGTGCCAGCAGCCCCTGGGACATAATGGGGGCTAACACTGAAGCTTTCTTT. This translates into CASSPWDIMGANTEAFF. The full variable domain, rest sourced from reference TRBV14 and TRBJ1-1, is EAGVTQFPSHSVIEKGQTVTLRCDPISGHDNLYWYRRVMGKEIKFLLHFVKESKQDESGMPNNRFLAERTGGTYSTLKVQPAELEDSGVYFCASSPWDIMGANTEAFFGQGTRLTVV.

The chain links TRBV28 to TRBJ1-6; D is unclear. Germline V lookup: CDR1 MDHEN, CDR2 SYDVKM. This CDR3 comprises 14 residues. The germline V and J ends were trimmed by 6 bases and 5 bases, with 11 bases remaining between them. The CDR3 spells CASSVVGDNSPLHF. The CDR3 DNA sequence: TGTGCCAGCAGCGTAGTTGGGGATAATTCACCCCTCCACTTT. The entire variable domain, with the rest obtained from reference TRBV28 and TRBJ1-6, is as follows: DVKVTQSSRYLVKRTGEKVFLECVQDMDHENMFWYRQDPGLGLRLIYFSYDVKMKEKGDIPEGYSVSREKKERFSLILESASTNQTSMYLCASSVVGDNSPLHFGNGTRLTVT.

This rearrangement joins TRBV7-3 to TRBJ2-2; 13 bases are a match to TRBD2. Germline V gene data show CDR1 as SGHTA and CDR2 as FQGTGA. CDR3 size: 18 residues. V lost 5 bases, J lost 3 bases, and 9 bases stayed unmatched. The CDR3 protein is CASSGSGTSGKDTGELFF. Written as DNA, the CDR3 is TGTGCCAGCAGCGGGTCCGGGACTAGCGGGAAAGACACCGGGGAGCTGTTTTTT.

V is TRBV14 and J is TRBJ1-1; D gene unclear. The CDR3 length is 12 residues. V was trimmed by 0 bases and J by 7 bases, leaving 6 bases between them. CDR1 and CDR2 from the germline V gene are SGHDN and FVKESK. The CDR3 DNA is TGTGCCAGCAGCCAAGACTCTCTTGAAGCTTTCTTT. It translates to CASSQDSLEAFF.

The rearrangement uses TRBV7-8 and TRBJ2-3, with 14 bases aligning to TRBD2. The CDR3 has 15 residues. J gave up 6 bases and V 5 bases, and 4 bases lay outside the gene matches. Per germline, CDR1 SGHVS and CDR2 FQNEAQ. This chain's CDR3 is CASSRGTSGSDTQYF. The CDR3 nucleotides read TGTGCCAGCAGCCGAGGGACTAGCGGGAGCGATACGCAGTATTTT.

The rearrangement uses TRBV29-1 and TRBJ1-1, with no clear D. The V gene lost 2 bases and the J gene lost 1 base, with 5 bases spanning the gap. The CDR3 is made up of 12 amino acids. Germline values: CDR1 SQVTM, CDR2 ANQGSEA. CDR3 DNA: TGCAGCGTTGAATACCGGAACACTGAAGCTTTCTTT. Translated, it gives CSVEYRNTEAFF.

In DNA form, the CDR3 reads TGTGCCAGCAGTTTGAGACTAGCGGGAACGAATGAGCAGTTCTTC. It specifies CASSLRLAGTNEQFF. V is TRBV27 and J is TRBJ2-1; 11 positions agree with TRBD2. The CDR3 is 15 amino acids. Germline CDR1 and CDR2: MNHEY and SMNVEV (reference sequence). V trimming: 3 bases; J trimming: 7 bases; junction bases outside the gene matches: 5.

J is TRBJ2-5 and V is TRBV5-1, with D uncertain. The CDR3 spans 14 residues. Germline CDR1 reads SGHRS; CDR2 reads YFSETQ. The V gene lost 5 bases and the J gene lost 2 bases, with 13 bases spanning the gap. The chain's CDR3 is CASSHGPRQETQYF. In nucleotides, the CDR3 is TGCGCCAGCAGTCACGGTCCACGACAAGAGACCCAGTACTTC.

The gene calls are TRBV14 and TRBJ1-4; weak D call: TRBD1 (6 bases). CDR1 is SGHDN and CDR2 is FVKESK in the germline V gene. The length of the CDR3 is 14 residues. Trimming removed 3 bases from V and 5 bases from J, with 10 bases in between. In DNA form, the CDR3 reads TGTGCCAGCAGCCAGAATAGGGGGAATGAAAAACTGTTTTTT. Encoded protein: CASSQNRGNEKLFF.